This entry concerns a single T cell receptor (beta chain). Its cognate antigen is unknown. This record belongs to a study of cytomegalovirus exposure and HLA in healthy donors. The CDR3 consists of 12 residues. CDR1 is LGHNA, CDR2 YNFKEQ, per germline. V lost 1 base and J lost 4, with 4 bases in between. Study outcomes and limitations: A later analysis reported that several of the most significant clusters appeared to be linked to common viral pathogens, among them Epstein-Barr virus.

13 Jbeta primers and 60 Vbeta primers were used for the PCR. This table comes from immunoSEQ multiplex PCR, and its TCRdb copy is limited to in-frame clones, with some not included. The profile covers some 150,000 clones, with about 61% appearing a single time and under 2.5% taken by the ten largest. The source is a woman between 40 and 50 years old in good health and CMV-seronegative. The rearrangement joins TRBV4-2 to TRBJ1-1, with D unresolved. Sequencing was done on a sample of PBMCs. The CDR3 loop is CASSQGVTEAFF. The CDR3 region has the DNA TGTGCCAGCAGCCAAGGCGTCACTGAAGCTTTCTTT.